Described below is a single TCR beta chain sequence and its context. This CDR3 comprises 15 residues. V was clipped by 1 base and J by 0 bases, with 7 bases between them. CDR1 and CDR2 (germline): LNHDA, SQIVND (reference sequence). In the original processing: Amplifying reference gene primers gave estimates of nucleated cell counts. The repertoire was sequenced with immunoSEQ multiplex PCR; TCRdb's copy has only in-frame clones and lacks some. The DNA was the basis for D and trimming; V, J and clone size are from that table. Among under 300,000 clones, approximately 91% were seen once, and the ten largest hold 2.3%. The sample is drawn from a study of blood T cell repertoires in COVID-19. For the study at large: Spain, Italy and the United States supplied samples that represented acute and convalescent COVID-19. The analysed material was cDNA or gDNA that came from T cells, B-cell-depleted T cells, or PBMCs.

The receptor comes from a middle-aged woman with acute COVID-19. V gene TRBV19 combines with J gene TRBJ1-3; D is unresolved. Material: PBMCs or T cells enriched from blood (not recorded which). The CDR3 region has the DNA TGTGCCAGTAGTATAGGGTACAGCTCTGGAAACACCATATATTTT. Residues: CASSIGYSSGNTIYF.